The rows below give T cell receptor beta chains drawn from one sample of a study of shared clonotypes between healthy human individuals. Sequencing used immunoSEQ multiplex PCR; TCRdb keeps in-frame clones, though not all of them. Here the sample spans about 670,000 clones, 72% being singletons. Sequencing was carried out using memory CD4+ T cells sorted from blood. The origin of the receptors is a woman aged 25 to 39 in good health. CDR3s include the opening cysteine and the closing phenylalanine or tryptophan. The D gene is left open where the match is weak. Clone size is shown for a subset of rows, as once, few, many or a class of expanded clone.

V gene	D gene	J gene	clone size	CDR3 protein	CDR3 DNA
TRBV4-1	-	TRBJ1-5	-	CASSQDRDLKPQHF	TGCGCCAGCAGCCAAGATCGCGATCTTAAGCCCCAGCATTTT
TRBV4-1	-	TRBJ1-2	-	CASSQRDGNYGYTF	TGCGCCAGCAGCCAACGGGACGGAAACTATGGCTACACCTTC
TRBV7-3	TRBD1	TRBJ2-1	-	CASSLLPRTGSGYNEQFF	TGTGCCAGCAGCTTACTCCCAAGGACAGGGTCGGGGTACAATGAGCAGTTCTTC
TRBV19	-	TRBJ2-7	-	CASARGQLYEQYF	TGTGCCAGTGCCCGCGGACAGCTCTACGAGCAGTACTTC
TRBV18	-	TRBJ2-1	-	CASSREQPNSYNEQFF	TGTGCCAGCTCCCGGGAGCAACCGAATTCCTACAATGAGCAGTTCTTC
TRBV11-2	-	TRBJ1-2	-	CASSWGTEADYGYTF	TGTGCCAGCAGCTGGGGGACGGAGGCCGACTATGGCTACACCTTC
TRBV7-2	-	TRBJ2-1	-	CASEGAYNEQFF	TGTGCCAGCGAAGGAGCCTACAATGAGCAGTTCTTC
TRBV29-1	TRBD1	TRBJ1-2	-	CSAGTGTGRFGGYTF	TGCAGCGCGGGAACCGGGACAGGGCGTTTCGGTGGCTACACCTTC
TRBV7-8	-	TRBJ1-3	-	CASSLALIRAGNTIYF	TGTGCCAGCAGCTTAGCTTTGATCAGGGCGGGAAACACCATATATTTT
TRBV5-6	-	TRBJ1-3	once	CASSLIGKAGNTIYF	TGTGCCAGCAGCTTGATCGGTAAAGCGGGAAACACCATATATTTT
TRBV7-3	-	TRBJ2-5	-	CASSQGETQYF	TGTGCCAGCAGTCAAGGGGAGACCCAGTACTTC
TRBV7-8	-	TRBJ2-5	-	CASSPLGAGTQYF	TGTGCCAGCAGCCCCCTTGGGGCTGGGACCCAGTACTTC
TRBV19	-	TRBJ1-5	-	CASRPQGKVQPQHF	TGTGCCAGTAGACCCCAGGGCAAAGTACAGCCCCAGCATTTT
TRBV28	-	TRBJ1-2	-	CASSLSQIINIFGYTF	TGTGCCAGCAGTTTAAGTCAGATAATTAATATATTTGGCTACACCTTC
TRBV7-3	TRBD2	TRBJ2-1	-	CASSLVLAGHNEQFF	TGTGCCAGCAGCTTAGTCCTAGCGGGGCACAATGAGCAGTTCTTC
TRBV30	-	TRBJ2-1	-	CAWSVGPSRGEQFF	TGTGCCTGGAGCGTAGGGCCTTCAAGAGGTGAGCAGTTCTTC
TRBV7-9	TRBD2	TRBJ2-3	few	CASSLGGTNTDTQYF	TGTGCCAGCAGCTTAGGCGGGACTAACACAGATACGCAGTATTTT
TRBV4-2	-	TRBJ2-6	-	CASSQSSQGSGANVLTF	TGTGCCAGCAGCCAATCGTCCCAGGGTTCTGGGGCCAACGTCCTGACTTTC
TRBV6-1	-	TRBJ2-5	-	CASSENGLAVQETQYF	TGTGCCAGCAGTGAAAACGGTCTGGCGGTCCAAGAGACCCAGTACTTC
TRBV7-9	TRBD2	TRBJ2-1	-	CASSFSSGSLNEQFF	TGTGCCAGCAGCTTCTCTAGCGGGAGTCTCAATGAGCAGTTCTTC
TRBV18	-	TRBJ1-3	-	CASSPGGPTDVSGNTIYF	TGTGCCAGCTCACCCGGGGGACCGACCGACGTTTCTGGAAACACCATATATTTT
TRBV4-1	TRBD1	TRBJ1-2	-	CASSQASRGHYGYTF	TGCGCCAGCAGCCAAGCTTCCAGGGGGCACTATGGCTACACCTTC